These 18 T cell receptor beta chains were all obtained from the same sample, sequenced in a study of CD8+CD57+ T cells in acquired aplastic anemia. TCR beta VDJ combinations and CDR3 sequences were profiled from genomic DNA. TCRdb reprocessed the reads via MiXCR and lists one record per CDR3 protein. This table has some 150,000 distinct CDR3 sequences, 35% to 50% appearing once. The specimen was sorted CD4+, CD8+, or CD8+CD57+ T cells (not recorded which) from PBMCs. Receptors originate from a human donor in good health, serving as a control.

This clonotype was found many times. The chain uses TRBV20-1 and TRBJ1-2; no definite D call. There are 13 residues in the CDR3. V was trimmed by 3 bases and J by 8 bases, leaving 16 bases between them. Germline loops: CDR1 DFQATT, CDR2 SNEGSKA (reference sequence). CDR3 DNA sequence: TGCAGTGCTAGCGATACTGGGAGTTGGGGCTACACCTTC. As protein: CSASDTGSWGYTF.

The chain is built from TRBV7-3 and TRBJ2-3, with D tentatively TRBD2 (6 bases). CDR3 length equals 14 residues. Trimming pared 5 bases from V and 1 base from J, leaving 10 bases between. CDR1 is SGHTA and CDR2 is FQGTGA in the germline V gene. CDR3 amino acids: CASSAGGGTDTQYF. CDR3 DNA: TGTGCCAGCAGCGCCGGCGGGGGCACAGATACGCAGTATTTT.

In this sample, this clonotype turned up many times. The chain is built from TRBV19 and TRBJ1-4, with a possible D match to TRBD1 (6 bases). Germline V gene lookup returns CDR1 LNHDA and CDR2 SQIVND (reference sequence). Trimming left V 1 base short and J 7 bases short, with 16 bases between. CDR3 length: 16 amino acids. CDR3 bases: TGTGCCAGTAGTATAGGTGGGGGGCGGAGGAGTGAAAAACTGTTTTTT. Translation: CASSIGGGRRSEKLFF.

This clonotype was seen more than once but under ten times. This sequence may be a read error, since a much larger clone differs from it by one base. The chain joins TRBV4-2 to TRBJ2-3, with D possibly TRBD2 on 7 matching bases. This CDR3 contains 15 residues. Germline V CDR1 and CDR2: LGHNA, YNFKEQ. Trimming stripped 1 base from V and 4 bases from J, with 12 bases between. The CDR3 coding sequence is TGTGCCAGCAGCCAAGGGGGGGGCCAGGCAGATACGCAGTATTTT. This sequence encodes CASSQGGGQADTQYF.

This clonotype was detected ten times or more. The chain carries TRBV6-1 and TRBJ2-7; 8 bases are a match to TRBD2. Germline lookup yields CDR1 MNHNS and CDR2 SASEGT. The CDR3 is made up of 12 amino acids. J gave up 3 bases and V 10 bases, and 5 bases lay outside the gene matches. The CDR3 coding sequence is TGTGCCACCTCGGGGGGGCTCTACGAGCAGTACTTC. Amino acid sequence: CATSGGLYEQYF.

This clonotype appeared a few times. A read error may be the cause here, since a much bigger clone is one base away. The rearrangement uses TRBV12-3 or TRBV12-4 and TRBJ1-2, with D unclear. Trimming removed 4 bases at V and 4 bases at J, with 13 bases between. The CDR3 is 14 residues long. The DNA for the CDR3 is TGTGCCAGCAGTTCAGGAGGCCTACCCTATGGCTACACCTTC. Residues: CASSSGGLPYGYTF.

The chain employs TRBV5-1 and TRBJ1-4; perhaps TRBD1 as D (6 bases). CDR1 and CDR2 from the germline V gene are SGHRS and YFSETQ. V was clipped by 3 bases and J by 1 base, with 13 bases between them. This CDR3 is built from 16 residues. For the CDR3, the DNA is TGCGCCAGCAGCTGGGGGCCACCCGAAACTAATGAAAAACTGTTTTTT. Amino acids: CASSWGPPETNEKLFF.

This clonotype has at least ten counts. This chain links TRBV2 with TRBJ1-2; D call uncertain. Per germline, CDR1 SNHLY and CDR2 FYNNEI. The CDR3 sequence is 13 residues long. The V end lost 5 bases, the J end lost 3 bases, and 10 bases lay between the germline ends. Written as DNA, the CDR3 is TGTGCCAGCAGTCCCCGGCCCGACTATGGCTACACCTTC. It translates to CASSPRPDYGYTF. Looking up the rest from reference TRBV2 and TRBJ1-2 gives the full variable domain: EPEVTQTPSHQVTQMGQEVILRCVPISNHLYFYWYRQILGQKVEFLVSFYNNEISEKSEIFDDQFSVERPDGSNFTLKIRSTKLEDSAMYFCASSPRPDYGYTFGSGTRLTVV.

This chain joins TRBV6-5 and TRBJ1-1; the match to TRBD1 covers 7 bases. The CDR3 is 15 residues long. Germline V gives CDR1 MNHEY, CDR2 SVGAGI. Trimming cost V 0 bases and J 8 bases; bases outside gene matches: 9. CDR3 in DNA: TGTGCCAGCAGTTACTCTGAGACAGGGCGGGGGGAAGCTTTCTTT. Translating gives CASSYSETGRGEAFF.

The chain employs TRBV24-1 and TRBJ2-1; 8 positions match TRBD2. V was pared by 3 bases and J by 2 bases, with 8 bases of the junction left unmatched. The CDR3 runs to 17 residues. Germline V gives CDR1 KGHDR, CDR2 SFDVKD. The CDR3 sequence is CATSDGGLAGAYNEQFF. The CDR3 nucleotides are TGTGCCACCAGTGATGGGGGGCTAGCGGGTGCCTACAATGAGCAGTTCTTC.

This clonotype showed up just a few times. The rearrangement links TRBV11-2 to TRBJ2-2; 7 bases map to TRBD1. Germline V CDR1 and CDR2: SGHAT, FQNNGV. Trimming took 6 bases from V and 3 from J; bases not matched to a gene: 13. The length of the CDR3 is 17 residues. The CDR3 sequence: CASSKATGNLYTGELFF. The CDR3 region has the DNA TGTGCCAGCAGTAAAGCGACAGGGAACCTGTACACCGGGGAGCTGTTTTTT.

The gene calls are TRBV20-1 and TRBJ2-3; maybe TRBD2 (6 bases). Germline assignment: CDR1 DFQATT and CDR2 SNEGSKA (reference sequence). V was clipped by 5 bases and J by 2 bases, with 11 bases between them. The CDR3 runs to 13 residues. CDR3 protein: CSALSGHTDTQYF. The CDR3, as DNA: TGCAGTGCTTTAAGCGGGCACACAGATACGCAGTATTTT.

The CDR3 sequence: CASPTPYEQYF. DNA for the CDR3: TGTGCCAGTCCTACCCCCTACGAGCAGTACTTC. This sequence joins TRBV24-1 and TRBJ2-7; unclear D gene. CDR1 is KGHDR and CDR2 is SFDVKD in the germline V gene. V was trimmed by 11 bases and J by 2 bases, leaving 9 bases between them. This CDR3 spans 11 amino acids.

In nucleotides, the CDR3 is TGCAGCGTAGGAGGGAGCAACTATGGCTACACCTTC. Protein product: CSVGGSNYGYTF. The chain couples TRBV29-1 to TRBJ1-2; D is ambiguous. V lost 6 bases, J lost 2 bases, and 10 bases lay in between. CDR1 SQVTM and CDR2 ANQGSEA come from the germline V gene. The CDR3 extends over 12 amino acids. Filled out from reference TRBV29-1 and TRBJ1-2, the complete variable domain reads SAVISQKPSRDICQRGTSLTIQCQVDSQVTMMFWYRQQPGQSLTLIATANQGSEATYESGFVIDKFPISRPNLTFSTLTVSNMSPEDSSIYLCSVGGSNYGYTFGSGTRLTVV.

The J gene is TRBJ1-1, the V gene TRBV5-1; unclear D gene. Trimming removed 5 bases at V and 2 bases at J, with 7 bases between. CDR3 length: 12 residues. Germline-derived CDR1 and CDR2 are SGHRS and YFSETQ. The CDR3 DNA follows: TGCGCCAGCAGGAGGTACAACACTGAAGCTTTCTTT. Translation gives CASRRYNTEAFF.

This clonotype was detected ten times or more. The chain joins TRBV12-3 or TRBV12-4 to TRBJ1-1; D perhaps matches TRBD1 (6 bases). The length of the CDR3 is 13 residues. Deletions cut 7 bases from V and 1 base from J, with 10 bases between. The CDR3 reads CASNQQGNTEAFF. The CDR3 DNA is TGTGCCAGCAATCAACAGGGGAACACTGAAGCTTTCTTT.

This clonotype occurred many times. The genes are TRBV5-5 and TRBJ1-6, with D maybe TRBD1 (5 bases). Germline assignment: CDR1 SGHKS and CDR2 YYEKEE (reference sequence). The CDR3 covers 14 residues. Trimming took off 2 bases at V and 7 bases at J, with 10 bases between the two ends. CDR3 sequence reads: CASSFLTVNSPLHF. CDR3 nucleotide sequence: TGTGCCAGCAGCTTCTTGACAGTAAATTCACCCCTCCACTTT. Looking up the rest from reference TRBV5-5 and TRBJ1-6 gives the full variable domain: DAGVTQSPTHLIKTRGQQVTLRCSPISGHKSVSWYQQVLGQGPQFIFQYYEKEERGRGNFPDRFSARQFPNYSSELNVNALLLGDSALYLCASSFLTVNSPLHFGNGTRLTVT.

This clonotype was recorded many times. The CDR3 DNA follows: TGTGCCAGCAGCGAGGGGGCGTTGAGATTGAACACTGAAGCTTTCTTT. It is translated as CASSEGALRLNTEAFF. The chain uses TRBV5-4 and TRBJ1-1, with 7 positions matching TRBD1. Germline CDR1 is SGHNT and CDR2 is YYREEE (reference sequence). CDR3 length equals 16 residues. V was pared by 4 bases and J by 0 bases, with 9 bases of the junction left unmatched.